The 23 T cell receptor beta chains reported below all come from one sample, sequenced in a study of blood T cell repertoires in COVID-19. Sequenced by immunoSEQ multiplex PCR; TCRdb stores in-frame clones only, minus some. The sample lists about 260,000 clones, 80% to 90% seen once, with 2% to 3% in the top ten. The sequenced sample consisted of PBMCs or T cells enriched from blood (not recorded which). The receptors come from a young woman who had recovered from COVID-19.

The CDR3 loop is CASSSSDRGGEKLFF. The CDR3 DNA sequence: TGTGCCAGCAGCTCTTCGGACAGGGGTGGCGAAAAACTGTTTTTT. The chain is built from TRBV5-6 and TRBJ1-4; 9 bases are a match to TRBD1. The J segment lost 8 bases and the V segment lost 3 bases, leaving 8 bases of the junction unmatched. Per the germline V gene, CDR1 is SGHDT and CDR2 is YYEEEE. CDR3 size: 15 residues.

V gene TRBV5-4 combines with J gene TRBJ2-7; 8 nucleotides align to TRBD2. V dropped 1 base and J dropped 3; count of bases not matched to a gene: 6. The CDR3 length is 15 residues. Germline lookup yields CDR1 SGHNT and CDR2 YYREEE (reference sequence). The chain's CDR3 is CASSLTLAGFYEQYF. The CDR3 DNA is TGTGCCAGCAGCTTGACGCTAGCGGGCTTCTACGAGCAGTACTTC.

The chain has TRBV2 and TRBJ2-5, with 10 positions matching TRBD2. Trimming at V came to 2 bases and at J to 6 bases, leaving 12 bases not matched to a gene. Per germline, CDR1 SNHLY and CDR2 FYNNEI. The CDR3 contains 17 residues. The chain's CDR3 is CASSELAGAKRPKTQYF. CDR3 bases: TGTGCCAGCAGTGAACTAGCGGGGGCCAAACGCCCTAAGACCCAGTACTTC.

This chain connects TRBV5-1 to TRBJ2-7, with a weak D call TRBD1 (5 bases). The germline V and J ends were trimmed by 3 bases and 0 bases, with 16 bases remaining between them. The CDR3 totals 16 residues. Per the germline V gene, CDR1 is SGHRS and CDR2 is YFSETQ. CDR3 region: CASSSTREEPSYEQYF. The CDR3 nucleotides are TGCGCCAGCAGCTCCACCAGGGAAGAACCCTCCTACGAGCAGTACTTC.

V gene TRBV28 combines with J gene TRBJ1-6, with 9 bases aligning to TRBD1. This CDR3 is 15 amino acids long. The germline gives CDR1 MDHEN, CDR2 SYDVKM. Trimming removed 3 bases from V and 9 bases from J; junction bases left unmatched: 6. The DNA for the CDR3 is TGTGCCAGCAGTTTCGGACAGGGGTTTCGTTCACCCCTCCACTTT. This sequence encodes CASSFGQGFRSPLHF.

The chain has TRBV20-1 and TRBJ2-3, with 9 bases lining up with TRBD2. V lost 3 bases, J lost 4 bases, and 8 bases stayed unmatched. Germline V gene lookup returns CDR1 DFQATT and CDR2 SNEGSKA (reference sequence). The CDR3 is 15 residues long. Here the CDR3 DNA reads TGCAGTGCTAGTTCGAGGGGCGGGAGGGCAGATACGCAGTATTTT. Residues: CSASSRGGRADTQYF.

CDR3 in amino acids: CATSDLSGAGYTF. The CDR3 DNA is TGTGCCACCAGCGACCTGTCAGGGGCTGGCTACACCTTC. V and J are TRBV24-1 and TRBJ1-2, with D perhaps TRBD1 (6 bases). CDR1 is KGHDR and CDR2 is SFDVKD in the germline V gene. V dropped 7 bases and J dropped 7 bases, with 15 bases sitting between them. This CDR3 has 13 residues.

This clone was detected only once. The gene calls are TRBV7-6 and TRBJ2-3, with 8 bases identical to TRBD2. In germline, CDR1 is SGHVS, CDR2 FNYEAQ. V trimming: 2 bases; J trimming: 2 bases; junction bases outside the gene matches: 6. The CDR3 is 16 residues long. Here the CDR3 reads CASSLRVAGLTDTQYF. The CDR3 nucleotides are TGTGCCAGCAGCTTAAGGGTAGCGGGACTCACAGATACGCAGTATTTT.

V and J are TRBV30 and TRBJ2-4; 12 bases are a match to TRBD2. The germline gives CDR1 GTSNPN, CDR2 SVGIG (reference sequence). CDR3 length equals 18 residues. The V gene end was trimmed by 1 base and the J gene end by 0 bases; junction bases not matched to a gene: 7. CDR3 in amino acids: CAWSGRTSGNIAKNIQYF. CDR3 bases: TGTGCCTGGAGTGGCCGGACTAGCGGGAATATAGCCAAAAACATTCAGTACTTC.

This clone was picked up a small number of times. V is TRBV24-1 and J is TRBJ2-1; D perhaps matches TRBD1 (6 bases). CDR1 and CDR2 from the germline V gene are KGHDR and SFDVKD. V lost 5 bases, J lost 8 bases, and 15 bases lay in between. The CDR3 totals 14 residues. The CDR3 DNA sequence: TGTGCCACCAGTGCCCCCGGGACAAGCGATGAGCAGTTCTTC. Translation: CATSAPGTSDEQFF.

As for this clone: Other DNA sequences from this sample encode an identical CDR3 as well. The chain joins TRBV7-2 to TRBJ1-6; 7 positions agree with TRBD1. The CDR3 sequence is 14 residues long. Unmatched junction bases numbered 3, after V lost 3 bases and J lost 7 bases. CDR1 and CDR2 from the germline V gene are SGHTA and FQGNSA. The DNA for the CDR3 is TGTGCCAGCAGCTTCAAACAGGGGAATTCACCCCTCCACTTT. This encodes CASSFKQGNSPLHF.

J is TRBJ1-2 and V is TRBV6-5; 9 positions match TRBD1. Trimming at V came to 0 bases and at J to 4 bases, leaving 3 bases not matched to a gene. This CDR3 has 15 amino acids. CDR1 and CDR2 from the germline V gene are MNHEY and SVGAGI. CDR3 sequence (DNA): TGTGCCAGCAGTTACTCGGGACAGGGCATCTATGGCTACACCTTC. Protein product: CASSYSGQGIYGYTF.

J is TRBJ2-1 and V is TRBV27, with TRBD1 identical over 7 bases. From germline, CDR1 is MNHEY and CDR2 SMNVEV (reference sequence). CDR3 length: 13 amino acids. V gave up 7 bases and J gave up 5 bases; unmatched junction bases: 5. This chain's CDR3 is CASKEQGNNEQFF. The CDR3 bases are TGTGCCAGCAAGGAACAGGGGAACAATGAGCAGTTCTTC.

This clone was counted between two and nine times. The V gene is TRBV27, the J gene TRBJ1-6; 7 bases fit TRBD1. Trimming cost V 6 bases and J 10 bases; bases outside gene matches: 6. This CDR3 spans 13 amino acids. Germline values: CDR1 MNHEY, CDR2 SMNVEV (reference sequence). The CDR3 here is CASRIQGTSPLHF. The CDR3 DNA follows: TGTGCCAGCAGAATACAGGGGACGTCACCCCTCCACTTT.

The chain is built from TRBV25-1 and TRBJ2-5; maybe TRBD2 (5 bases). CDR3 length: 13 amino acids. V lost 4 bases, J lost 2 bases, and 8 bases lay in between. Per the germline V gene, CDR1 is MGHDK and CDR2 is SYGVNS. The CDR3 DNA reads TGTGCCAGCAGTGGACTAAGACAAGAGACCCAGTACTTC. It specifies CASSGLRQETQYF.

The genes are TRBV2 and TRBJ1-6; 7 positions match TRBD1. CDR1 SNHLY and CDR2 FYNNEI come from the germline V gene. The CDR3 is 14 amino acids. Trimming at V came to 5 bases and at J to 6 bases, leaving 4 bases not matched to a gene. CDR3 sequence (DNA): TGTGCCAGCAGTTTCCGGGACAGTAATTCACCCCTCCACTTT. Translated, it gives CASSFRDSNSPLHF.

The rearrangement uses TRBV6-5 and TRBJ2-7, with 7 bases lining up with TRBD1. The germline CDR1 and CDR2 sequences are MNHEY and SVGAGI. V lost 6 bases to trimming and J lost 3 bases; unmatched junction nucleotides: 2. The CDR3 has 12 residues. DNA for the CDR3: TGTGCCAGCAGGGGACAGTTCTACGAGCAGTACTTC. Amino acids: CASRGQFYEQYF.

This chain uses TRBV9 with TRBJ1-1, with D uncertain. Germline V gene lookup returns CDR1 SGDLS and CDR2 YYNGEE. Trimming left V 0 bases short and J 2 bases short, with 11 bases between. The CDR3 is 15 amino acids. CDR3 in DNA: TGTGCCAGCAGCGTAGGTGTCAGCGCAAACACTGAAGCTTTCTTT. Protein: CASSVGVSANTEAFF.

The J gene is TRBJ2-4, the V gene TRBV14; no reliable D call. V gave up 0 bases and J gave up 3 bases, with 12 bases separating them. There are 16 residues in the CDR3. Looked up from germline, CDR1 is SGHDN and CDR2 is FVKESK. This chain's CDR3 is CASSQDYRVGKNIQYF. Written as DNA, the CDR3 is TGTGCCAGCAGCCAAGATTACCGGGTTGGCAAAAACATTCAGTACTTC.

The rearrangement uses TRBV5-8 and TRBJ1-5; TRBD1 might be the D (6 bases). V lost 9 bases and J lost 0, with 16 bases in between. CDR3 length: 15 residues. Germline CDR1 is SGHTS and CDR2 is YDEGEE. The CDR3 bases are TGTGCCACGAGCCTGGGGGCTTCTAGCAATCAGCCCCAGCATTTT. Amino acids: CATSLGASSNQPQHF.

The V gene is TRBV7-2, the J gene TRBJ1-5; 7 positions match TRBD1. The CDR3 loop spans 14 amino acids. Looked up from germline, CDR1 is SGHTA and CDR2 is FQGNSA. With V trimmed by 2 bases and J by 6 bases, 4 bases remained unmatched. CDR3: CASSLRRGAQPQHF. The CDR3 nucleotides read TGTGCCAGCAGCTTACGCAGGGGGGCTCAGCCCCAGCATTTT.

This clone appeared once. The genes are TRBV27 and TRBJ2-3, with D possibly TRBD2 on 6 matching bases. Trimming took 3 bases from V and 7 from J, leaving 29 bases between them. The V gene's germline CDR1 is MNHEY and CDR2 SMNVEV (reference sequence). The CDR3 is 19 residues long. The CDR3 reads CASSFRGSEFMGLPYTQYF. CDR3 nucleotide sequence: TGTGCCAGCAGTTTCCGGGGGAGTGAGTTTATGGGATTACCTTATACGCAGTATTTT.

The V call is TRBV29-1, the J call TRBJ2-7; tentative D call: TRBD2 (5 bases). This CDR3 comprises 12 residues. Trimming removed 5 bases from V and 1 base from J, with 9 bases in between. CDR1 and CDR2 (germline): SQVTM, ANQGSEA. The CDR3: CSVIGESYEQYF. The CDR3 region has the DNA TGCAGCGTTATCGGGGAATCCTACGAGCAGTACTTC.